This T cell receptor beta chain is from a study of cytomegalovirus exposure and HLA in healthy donors. Study-wide results and caveats: Presence/absence analyses took donor sequencing depth as roughly uniform. Indistinguishable V segments such as TRBV6-2 and TRBV6-3 were excluded. A later analysis, which compared TCR beta chains of equal frequency, found the HLA-associated ones more clonally expanded. Three CMV-associated chains were confirmed in vitro to be specific for CMV antigens.

With regard to this clone: As yet, its antigen is unknown.

The germline V gene has CDR1 SGHRS and CDR2 YFSETQ. The CDR3 totals 17 residues. Germline trimming cut 3 bases from V and 2 bases from J; bases unmatched to any gene: 12. The primer mix had 60 Vbeta and 13 Jbeta primers. This table comes from immunoSEQ multiplex PCR, and its TCRdb copy is limited to in-frame clones, with some not included. Of fewer than 100,000 clones listed, roughly 80% are singletons. The origin of this receptor is a man aged 35 to 55 in good health and CMV-seropositive. The chain combines TRBV5-1 with TRBJ2-3; 7 bases agree with TRBD1. Sample: PBMCs. CDR3 in DNA: TGCGCCAGCAGCTACAGACCTCTGACAGGGAACACAGATACGCAGTATTTT. This codes for CASSYRPLTGNTDTQYF.